This T cell receptor beta chain was captured in a study of siplizumab effects on memory and regulatory T cells. CDR1 and CDR2 (germline): SGDLS, YYNGEE. V was clipped by 2 bases and J by 0 bases, with 9 bases between them. This CDR3 has 15 amino acids. TCRdb's copy holds only in-frame clones and misses some; the assay was immunoSEQ multiplex PCR. This table holds about 40,000 clones, 80% to 90% found once. J is TRBJ2-4 and V is TRBV9; D may be TRBD1 or TRBD2 (5 bases each). The sequenced sample consisted of naive CD4+ T cells sorted from blood. The receptor was derived from a human donor in good health. The CDR3, as DNA: TGTGCCAGCAGCGTGGCCGGGACAGCCAAAAACATTCAGTACTTC. It translates to CASSVAGTAKNIQYF.